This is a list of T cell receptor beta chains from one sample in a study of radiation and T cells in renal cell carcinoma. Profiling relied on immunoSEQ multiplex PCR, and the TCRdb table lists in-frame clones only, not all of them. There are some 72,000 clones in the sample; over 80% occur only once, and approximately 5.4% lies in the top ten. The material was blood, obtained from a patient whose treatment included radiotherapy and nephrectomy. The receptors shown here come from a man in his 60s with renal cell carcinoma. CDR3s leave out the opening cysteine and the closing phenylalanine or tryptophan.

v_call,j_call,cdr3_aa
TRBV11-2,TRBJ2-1,ASSLVGNWESPTNEQF
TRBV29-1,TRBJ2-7,SVTGTGFSTSGYEQY
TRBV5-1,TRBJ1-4,ASSLPGQGEKLF
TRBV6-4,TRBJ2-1,ASSERGGRPYNEQF
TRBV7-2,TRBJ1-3,ASSLTTATLQRNTIY
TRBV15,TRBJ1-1,ATSRDQVGEMNTEAF
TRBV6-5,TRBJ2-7,ASSYGTPDQYEQY
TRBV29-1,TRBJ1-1,SVRGQMNTEAF
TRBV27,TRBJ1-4,ASSPRGERGEKLF
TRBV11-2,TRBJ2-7,ASSLGDYYEQY
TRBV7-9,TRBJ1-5,ASSFPSGQPQH
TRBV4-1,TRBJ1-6,ASSQAGQGMGNSPLH
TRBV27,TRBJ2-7,ASSYAPGSVYEQY
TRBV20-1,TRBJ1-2,SATLSGYT
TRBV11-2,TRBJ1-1,ASSSRQGLGTEAF
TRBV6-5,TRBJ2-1,ASTRTGGNEQF
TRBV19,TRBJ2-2,ASSIGLAGYTGELF
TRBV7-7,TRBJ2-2,ASSLKRSSGELF
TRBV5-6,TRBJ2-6,ASSRTGVFSSGANVLT
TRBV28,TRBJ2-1,ASSLAGRGNEQF
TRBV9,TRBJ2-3,ASSEGGRVSTDTQY
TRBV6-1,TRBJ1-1,ASTLDRNTEAF
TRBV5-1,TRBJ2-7,ASSLIDESYEQY
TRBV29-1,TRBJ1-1,SVGDTEAF
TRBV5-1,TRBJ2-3,ASSLASGGTDTQY
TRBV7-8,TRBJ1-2,ASSRKMAGATANYGYT
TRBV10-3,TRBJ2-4,AISEIPGSEDKNIQY
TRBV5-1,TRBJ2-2,ASSLRAGTWAGELF
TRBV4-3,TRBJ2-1,ASSLGVRNYNEQF
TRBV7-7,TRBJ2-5,ASSPGQSVAQY
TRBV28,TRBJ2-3,ASSLAGADTQY
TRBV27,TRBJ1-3,ASSVNAGNTIY
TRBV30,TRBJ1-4,AWSVGSADEKLF
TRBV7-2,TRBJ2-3,ASSHYLPGQGSTDTQY
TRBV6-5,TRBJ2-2,ASRRTGGHGELF
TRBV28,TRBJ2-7,ASSFQRLSGEYEQY
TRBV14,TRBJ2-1,ASSQDLGNEQF
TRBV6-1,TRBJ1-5,ASVPAGGSNQPQH
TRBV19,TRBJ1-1,ASSIVSPGTEAF